These T cell receptor beta chains were read from a single sample in a study of human T cells and chemical hapten exposure. One entry per CDR3 protein, called by TCRdb with MiXCR from the RACE reads. The data hold 100,000 to 150,000 distinct CDR3 sequences, with about 9.4% observed a single time. The material sequenced was whole blood. These receptors all stem from a male donor in good health. Some clones in this sample may be carry-over from other donors' samples. Each CDR3 is given with its conserved first and last residue. The order of the fields is CDR3 length, V gene, J gene, clone size, CDR3 protein. Clone size is stated in some rows and not others, as once, few, many or a class when expanded.

CDR3 length: 15
V gene: TRBV7-9
J gene: TRBJ2-7
clone size: few
CDR3 protein: CASSPREEASYEQYF

CDR3 length: 12
V gene: TRBV29-1
J gene: TRBJ2-7
clone size: .
CDR3 protein: CSVTSGRSEQYF

CDR3 length: 15
V gene: TRBV7-2
J gene: TRBJ2-6
clone size: many
CDR3 protein: CASSLDFSGANVLTF

CDR3 length: 15
V gene: TRBV5-1
J gene: TRBJ1-2
clone size: .
CDR3 protein: CASSLYTGSLYGYTF

CDR3 length: 15
V gene: TRBV7-8
J gene: TRBJ2-3
clone size: few
CDR3 protein: CASSLGAGLTDTQYF

CDR3 length: 14
V gene: TRBV7-9
J gene: TRBJ2-7
clone size: few
CDR3 protein: CASSPRTGWYEQYF

CDR3 length: 15
V gene: TRBV2
J gene: TRBJ2-7
clone size: .
CDR3 protein: CASSEETGEFYEQYF

CDR3 length: 13
V gene: TRBV20-1
J gene: TRBJ2-4
clone size: .
CDR3 protein: CSARAGGTNIQYF

CDR3 length: 14
V gene: TRBV4-1
J gene: TRBJ1-6
clone size: .
CDR3 protein: CASSQGDRNSPLHF

CDR3 length: 14
V gene: TRBV12-3/TRBV12-4
J gene: TRBJ1-4
clone size: many
CDR3 protein: CASSLGATNEKLFF

CDR3 length: 12
V gene: TRBV10-3
J gene: TRBJ1-5
clone size: few
CDR3 protein: CAIANGNQPQHF

CDR3 length: 14
V gene: TRBV4-3
J gene: TRBJ2-3
clone size: .
CDR3 protein: CASSQDEGTDTQYF

CDR3 length: 15
V gene: TRBV29-1
J gene: TRBJ2-5
clone size: .
CDR3 protein: CSVERKIAGKETQYF

CDR3 length: 17
V gene: TRBV20-1
J gene: TRBJ2-1
clone size: .
CDR3 protein: CSARLSPSSGGYNEQFF

CDR3 length: 13
V gene: TRBV20-1
J gene: TRBJ1-2
clone size: .
CDR3 protein: CSARDSINYGYTF

CDR3 length: 16
V gene: TRBV3-1
J gene: TRBJ2-1
clone size: .
CDR3 protein: CASSEARQSLYNEQFF

CDR3 length: 12
V gene: TRBV12-5
J gene: TRBJ1-2
clone size: .
CDR3 protein: CASGLGNYGYTF

CDR3 length: 14
V gene: TRBV7-2
J gene: TRBJ2-3
clone size: few
CDR3 protein: CASLRDFYTDTQYF

CDR3 length: 13
V gene: TRBV19
J gene: TRBJ2-7
clone size: many
CDR3 protein: CASRPGTGDEQYF

CDR3 length: 15
V gene: TRBV19
J gene: TRBJ2-7
clone size: few
CDR3 protein: CASSTPRGRLEEQYF

CDR3 length: 13
V gene: TRBV10-3
J gene: TRBJ1-5
clone size: .
CDR3 protein: CAISEGGNQPQHF

CDR3 length: 15
V gene: TRBV11-2
J gene: TRBJ2-1
clone size: few
CDR3 protein: CASSLDLGRYNEQFF

CDR3 length: 14
V gene: TRBV6-6
J gene: TRBJ2-7
clone size: once
CDR3 protein: CASSNGQDPYELYF

CDR3 length: 12
V gene: TRBV10-1
J gene: TRBJ2-2
clone size: few
CDR3 protein: CASSVGRGELFF